Sequencing of this T cell receptor beta chain was carried out in a study of cytomegalovirus exposure and HLA in healthy donors. In the study overall: The 90 to 150 validation repertoires were produced on the same platform as the 650 to 800 repertoires of the first cohort. This was reported in a later analysis. Study-level points and caveats: Researchers counted around 150 TCR beta chains as cytomegalovirus-associated. In vitro work confirmed that a few CMV-associated chains recognize CMV antigens.

This CDR3 is 18 amino acids long. J was trimmed by 2 bases and V by 1 base; bases with no gene match: 4. Germline loops: CDR1 MDHEN, CDR2 SYDVKM. The donors were in the approximately 130-subject validation cohort, distinct from the roughly 700-subject first cohort. This clone is a singleton in its sample. The antigen is undetermined. Repertoires were generated with immunoSEQ multiplex PCR, while TCRdb's copy carries only in-frame clones and drops some. The sample lists roughly 230,000 clones, about 92% occurring once. Specimen: PBMCs. This TCR derives from a woman aged 30 to 39 in good health and CMV-seronegative. V is TRBV28 and J is TRBJ2-1, with 14 positions matching TRBD2. The CDR3 here is CASSLSGLAGVAYNEQFF. For the CDR3, the DNA is TGTGCCAGCAGTTTATCGGGACTAGCGGGAGTCGCCTACAATGAGCAGTTCTTC.